These T cell receptor beta chains were read from a single sample in a study of identical twins. MiXCR, run by TCRdb on the 5' RACE reads, gives a single entry per CDR3 protein. The data contain around 160,000 distinct CDR3 sequences, roughly 3.5% of them singletons. Sequenced sample: memory T cells sorted from blood. Every receptor here comes from a man younger than 35 in good health. CDR3s include the opening cysteine and the closing phenylalanine or tryptophan. A D gene is named only where the DNA matches it firmly. Only some rows state a clone size, as once, few, many or a class for expanded clones.

cdr3_aa: CASSQDRLAVRFF
cdr3_nt: TGCGCCAGCAGCCAAGACAGACTAGCGGTGAGGTTCTTC
cdr3_length: 13
d_call: TRBD2
clone_size: many
j_call: TRBJ2-1
v_call: TRBV4-3

cdr3_aa: CARGGGELFF
cdr3_nt: TGTGCCCGCGGGGGCGGGGAGCTGTTTTTT
cdr3_length: 10
d_call: TRBD2
clone_size: many
j_call: TRBJ2-2
v_call: TRBV27

cdr3_aa: CSARDPERMPNNEQFF
cdr3_nt: TGCAGTGCTAGAGATCCAGAGCGCATGCCCAACAATGAGCAGTTCTTC
cdr3_length: 16
d_call: -
clone_size: many
j_call: TRBJ2-1
v_call: TRBV20-1

cdr3_aa: CASSLGTSGEQFF
cdr3_nt: TGTGCCAGCAGTTTGGGAACCAGCGGGGAGCAGTTCTTC
cdr3_length: 13
d_call: -
clone_size: many
j_call: TRBJ2-1
v_call: TRBV28

cdr3_aa: CASSLDAGAYNEQFF
cdr3_nt: TGTGCCAGCAGCTTAGATGCGGGAGCTTACAATGAGCAGTTCTTC
cdr3_length: 15
d_call: TRBD2
clone_size: many
j_call: TRBJ2-1
v_call: TRBV7-2

cdr3_aa: CASRADGYNSPLHF
cdr3_nt: TGTGCCAGCAGGGCAGACGGTTATAATTCACCCCTCCACTTT
cdr3_length: 14
d_call: -
clone_size: many
j_call: TRBJ1-6
v_call: TRBV12-3/TRBV12-4

cdr3_aa: CSVEDLYEQYF
cdr3_nt: TGCAGCGTTGAAGATCTGTACGAGCAGTACTTC
cdr3_length: 11
d_call: -
clone_size: many
j_call: TRBJ2-7
v_call: TRBV29-1

cdr3_aa: CASLERATDTQYF
cdr3_nt: TGTGCCAGCCTTGAGCGGGCTACAGATACGCAGTATTTT
cdr3_length: 13
d_call: -
clone_size: many
j_call: TRBJ2-3
v_call: TRBV6-1

cdr3_aa: CASSYLTGAEQYF
cdr3_nt: TGTGCCAGCAGTTACTTGACAGGGGCCGAGCAGTACTTC
cdr3_length: 13
d_call: TRBD1
clone_size: many
j_call: TRBJ2-7
v_call: TRBV6-2/TRBV6-3

cdr3_aa: CASSANFAYEQYF
cdr3_nt: TGTGCCAGCAGCGCAAACTTCGCCTACGAGCAGTACTTC
cdr3_length: 13
d_call: -
clone_size: many
j_call: TRBJ2-7
v_call: TRBV7-2

cdr3_aa: CASSSTREQTQYF
cdr3_nt: TGTGCCAGCTCATCAACCAGGGAGCAGACCCAGTACTTC
cdr3_length: 13
d_call: -
clone_size: many
j_call: TRBJ2-5
v_call: TRBV18

cdr3_aa: CASRLTSMGELFF
cdr3_nt: TGTGCCAGCAGGCTGACTAGCATGGGGGAGCTGTTTTTT
cdr3_length: 13
d_call: TRBD2
clone_size: many
j_call: TRBJ2-2
v_call: TRBV6-2/TRBV6-3

cdr3_aa: CASSLVTGPDYGYTF
cdr3_nt: TGCGCCAGCAGCTTGGTGACCGGACCAGACTATGGCTACACCTTC
cdr3_length: 15
d_call: -
clone_size: many
j_call: TRBJ1-2
v_call: TRBV5-1

cdr3_aa: CASSTDLYIQYF
cdr3_nt: TGTGCCAGCAGCACAGACTTGTACATTCAGTACTTC
cdr3_length: 12
d_call: -
clone_size: many
j_call: TRBJ2-4
v_call: TRBV7-2

cdr3_aa: CASSFGNIAFF
cdr3_nt: TGTGCCAGCAGCTTCGGCAATATAGCTTTCTTT
cdr3_length: 11
d_call: -
clone_size: many
j_call: TRBJ1-1
v_call: TRBV7-9

cdr3_aa: CASSLFFFTSLGGGRGAKNIQYF
cdr3_nt: TGTGCCAGCAGCTTATTTTTCTTCACCTCGCTCGGGGGAGGAAGAGGAGCCAAAAACATTCAGTACTTC
cdr3_length: 23
d_call: -
clone_size: many
j_call: TRBJ2-4
v_call: TRBV7-3

cdr3_aa: CASSVAGTLGTDTQYF
cdr3_nt: TGCGCCAGCAGCGTTGCCGGGACCTTGGGCACAGATACGCAGTATTTT
cdr3_length: 16
d_call: -
clone_size: many
j_call: TRBJ2-3
v_call: TRBV5-1

cdr3_aa: CSATPTGTPYNEQFF
cdr3_nt: TGCAGTGCTACGCCAACCGGGACCCCCTACAATGAGCAGTTCTTC
cdr3_length: 15
d_call: -
clone_size: medium-sized
j_call: TRBJ2-1
v_call: TRBV20-1

cdr3_aa: CASSELPSGRGNEQFF
cdr3_nt: TGTGCCAGCAGTGAATTGCCTAGCGGGAGAGGAAATGAGCAGTTCTTC
cdr3_length: 16
d_call: TRBD2
clone_size: -
j_call: TRBJ2-1
v_call: TRBV6-1

cdr3_aa: CASSQENGRIYGYTF
cdr3_nt: TGTGCCAGCAGCCAAGAGAACGGACGGATCTATGGCTACACCTTC
cdr3_length: 15
d_call: -
clone_size: many
j_call: TRBJ1-2
v_call: TRBV3-1

cdr3_aa: CASSMEIGTEAFF
cdr3_nt: TGTGCCAGTAGTATGGAGATAGGCACTGAAGCTTTCTTT
cdr3_length: 13
d_call: -
clone_size: many
j_call: TRBJ1-1
v_call: TRBV19

cdr3_aa: CSVAGTSGYNEQFF
cdr3_nt: TGCAGCGTCGCAGGGACTAGCGGCTACAATGAGCAGTTCTTC
cdr3_length: 14
d_call: TRBD2
clone_size: many
j_call: TRBJ2-1
v_call: TRBV29-1

cdr3_aa: CASSAGQLETQYF
cdr3_nt: TGTGCCAGCAGTGCGGGACAGCTGGAGACCCAGTACTTC
cdr3_length: 13
d_call: TRBD1
clone_size: many
j_call: TRBJ2-5
v_call: TRBV6-1

cdr3_aa: CSVAGTSFLEQFF
cdr3_nt: TGCAGCGTTGCTGGGACCTCCTTCTTGGAGCAGTTCTTC
cdr3_length: 13
d_call: -
clone_size: many
j_call: TRBJ2-1
v_call: TRBV29-1

cdr3_aa: CSARDFSGREQYF
cdr3_nt: TGCAGTGCTAGAGATTTTAGCGGGAGGGAGCAGTACTTC
cdr3_length: 13
d_call: TRBD2
clone_size: many
j_call: TRBJ2-7
v_call: TRBV20-1

cdr3_aa: CASSTGTAYNEQFF
cdr3_nt: TGCGCCAGCAGCACCGGGACAGCCTACAATGAGCAGTTCTTC
cdr3_length: 14
d_call: TRBD1
clone_size: many
j_call: TRBJ2-1
v_call: TRBV5-1

cdr3_aa: CARKRGDTGGTQYF
cdr3_nt: TGTGCCAGAAAACGGGGGGATACAGGGGGGACGCAGTATTTT
cdr3_length: 14
d_call: -
clone_size: many
j_call: TRBJ2-3
v_call: TRBV21-1

cdr3_aa: CSAPPLAGGFPDTQYF
cdr3_nt: TGCAGTGCTCCCCCCCTAGCGGGCGGCTTCCCAGATACGCAGTATTTT
cdr3_length: 16
d_call: TRBD2
clone_size: many
j_call: TRBJ2-3
v_call: TRBV20-1

cdr3_aa: CASSLTTAEAFF
cdr3_nt: TGTGCCAGCAGTCTAACCACAGCTGAAGCTTTCTTT
cdr3_length: 12
d_call: -
clone_size: many
j_call: TRBJ1-1
v_call: TRBV28

cdr3_aa: CASSVDPWYEQFF
cdr3_nt: TGTGCCAGCAGCGTAGATCCATGGTATGAGCAGTTCTTC
cdr3_length: 13
d_call: -
clone_size: many
j_call: TRBJ2-1
v_call: TRBV9

cdr3_aa: CASSLQSKETQYF
cdr3_nt: TGTGCCAGCAGCTTGCAAAGTAAAGAGACCCAGTACTTC
cdr3_length: 13
d_call: -
clone_size: many
j_call: TRBJ2-5
v_call: TRBV5-5

cdr3_aa: CASSLFGGQRPKAFF
cdr3_nt: TGTGCCAGCAGTTTATTCGGTGGACAGCGACCCAAAGCTTTCTTT
cdr3_length: 15
d_call: -
clone_size: few
j_call: TRBJ1-1
v_call: TRBV28

cdr3_aa: CASSFMDREGYTF
cdr3_nt: TGTGCCAGCAGTTTCATGGACAGGGAGGGCTACACCTTC
cdr3_length: 13
d_call: TRBD1
clone_size: many
j_call: TRBJ1-2
v_call: TRBV12-3/TRBV12-4

cdr3_aa: CASRRWGQAKNIQYF
cdr3_nt: TGTGCCAGCAGGCGGTGGGGTCAAGCCAAAAACATTCAGTACTTC
cdr3_length: 15
d_call: -
clone_size: few
j_call: TRBJ2-4
v_call: TRBV27

cdr3_aa: CASSHKASGFTDTQYF
cdr3_nt: TGTGCCAGCAGCCACAAAGCCAGCGGATTCACAGATACGCAGTATTTT
cdr3_length: 16
d_call: -
clone_size: many
j_call: TRBJ2-3
v_call: TRBV9

cdr3_aa: CASSFLAGLYNEQFF
cdr3_nt: TGTGCCAGCAGCTTTCTCGCGGGGCTCTACAATGAGCAGTTCTTC
cdr3_length: 15
d_call: -
clone_size: few
j_call: TRBJ2-1
v_call: TRBV5-4

cdr3_aa: CAISEGPSGESYNEQFF
cdr3_nt: TGTGCCATCAGTGAGGGTCCTAGCGGGGAGTCCTACAATGAGCAGTTCTTC
cdr3_length: 17
d_call: TRBD2
clone_size: many
j_call: TRBJ2-1
v_call: TRBV10-3

cdr3_aa: CASSWGEETQYF
cdr3_nt: TGTGCCAGCAGCTGGGGGGAAGAGACCCAGTACTTC
cdr3_length: 12
d_call: -
clone_size: many
j_call: TRBJ2-5
v_call: TRBV7-9

cdr3_aa: CASREGWENTGELFF
cdr3_nt: TGTGCCAGTAGGGAGGGCTGGGAGAACACCGGGGAGCTGTTTTTT
cdr3_length: 15
d_call: -
clone_size: few
j_call: TRBJ2-2
v_call: TRBV19

cdr3_aa: CASSVGQVNTEAFF
cdr3_nt: TGTGCCAGCAGCGTGGGACAAGTGAACACTGAAGCTTTCTTT
cdr3_length: 14
d_call: -
clone_size: -
j_call: TRBJ1-1
v_call: TRBV5-6